Each of the 6 T cell receptor beta chains below was sequenced from the same sample in a study of shared clonotypes between healthy human individuals (dated by TCRdb to about 2020). CD8 naive samples were obtained by positive selection for CCR7 among CD45RO-negative cells, yielding a CD45RA+CCR7+ population from which TemRA cells were excluded. Libraries were constructed by the immunoSEQ multiplex PCR assay. This immuneACCESS table, as held by TCRdb, lists in-frame sequences with V and J called but not all clones. Of the missing ones, under half trace to an unresolved V gene in checked studies; the others have no known cause. In this sample the table shows 550,000 to 650,000 clones, about 95% of which occur a single time. 0.11% of the sample lies in the top ten. The sample taken for sequencing was naive CD8+ T cells sorted from blood. Per the publication, the cell subset or site label means: CD45RA+CCR7+. Source of these receptors: a woman younger than 45 in good health.

The table lists this clone with a few counts. The V call is TRBV30, the J call TRBJ2-7; D gene ambiguous. The germline gives CDR1 GTSNPN, CDR2 SVGIG (reference sequence). The V end lost 8 bases, the J end lost 6 bases, and 11 bases lay between the germline ends. The CDR3 covers 10 residues. The chain's CDR3 is CALETTEQYF. The CDR3 bases are TGTGCCCTGGAGACGACCGAGCAGTACTTC.

The rearrangement links TRBV14 to TRBJ2-4; tentatively, D is TRBD1 or TRBD2 (7 bases each). The CDR3 consists of 18 residues. Between the trimmed V and J ends, which lost 4 bases and 4 bases, there was a span of 23 bases. CDR1 is SGHDN, CDR2 FVKESK, per germline. In DNA form, the CDR3 reads TGTGCCAGCAGCCTCGGGGGGACAGTCCCTTCGGCGAAAAACATTCAGTACTTC. This sequence encodes CASSLGGTVPSAKNIQYF. The complete variable domain, with remaining parts taken from reference TRBV14 and TRBJ2-4, reads EAGVTQFPSHSVIEKGQTVTLRCDPISGHDNLYWYRRVMGKEIKFLLHFVKESKQDESGMPNNRFLAERTGGTYSTLKVQPAELEDSGVYFCASSLGGTVPSAKNIQYFGAGTRLSVL.

J is TRBJ1-1 and V is TRBV7-8; D may be TRBD1 (5 bases). CDR1 SGHVS and CDR2 FQNEAQ come from the germline V gene. This CDR3 comprises 16 residues. Trimming took off 1 base at V and 0 bases at J, with 12 bases between the two ends. CDR3 sequence reads: CASSLVTGEMNTEAFF. As DNA, the CDR3 is TGTGCCAGCAGCTTAGTTACAGGAGAAATGAACACTGAAGCTTTCTTT.

The table lists this clone with a count of one. The chain recombines TRBV28 with TRBJ2-5; D remains ambiguous. This CDR3 region has 15 residues. Trimming took 4 bases from V and 0 from J, leaving 12 bases between them. Germline-derived CDR1 and CDR2 are MDHEN and SYDVKM. CDR3 in amino acids: CASSSLVGYQETQYF. Written as DNA, the CDR3 is TGTGCCAGCAGTTCACTTGTAGGCTACCAAGAGACCCAGTACTTC.

The CDR3 is CASSQAPGLAGGQGDNEQFF. CDR3 nucleotide sequence: TGCGCCAGCAGCCAAGCCCCGGGACTAGCGGGAGGGCAGGGAGACAATGAGCAGTTCTTC. The chain carries TRBV4-1 and TRBJ2-1, with 16 bases lining up with TRBD2. Germline CDR1 is MGHRA and CDR2 is YSYEKL. Germline trimming cut 1 base from V and 5 bases from J; bases unmatched to any gene: 11. CDR3 length equals 20 residues.

This chain joins TRBV11-2 and TRBJ2-7, with TRBD2 matching 9 bases. This CDR3 contains 15 residues. V dropped 0 bases and J dropped 10; count of bases not matched to a gene: 10. Germline V gives CDR1 SGHAT, CDR2 FQNNGV. CDR3 in amino acids: CASSLEASGRPIQYF. For the CDR3, the DNA is TGTGCCAGCAGCTTAGAGGCAAGCGGGAGGCCTATACAGTACTTC.